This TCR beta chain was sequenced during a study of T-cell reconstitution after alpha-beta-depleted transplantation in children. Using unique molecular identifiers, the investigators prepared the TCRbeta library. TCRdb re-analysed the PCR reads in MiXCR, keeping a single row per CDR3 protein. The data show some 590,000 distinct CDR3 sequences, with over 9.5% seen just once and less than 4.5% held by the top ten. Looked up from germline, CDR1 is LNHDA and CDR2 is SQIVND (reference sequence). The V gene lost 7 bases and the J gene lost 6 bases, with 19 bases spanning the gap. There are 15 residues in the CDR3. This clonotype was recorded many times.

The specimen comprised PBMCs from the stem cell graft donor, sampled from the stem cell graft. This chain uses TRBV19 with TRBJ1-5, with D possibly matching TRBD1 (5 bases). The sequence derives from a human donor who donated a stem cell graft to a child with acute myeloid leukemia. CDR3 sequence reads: CASTAGGDAGQPQHF. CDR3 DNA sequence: TGTGCCAGTACCGCAGGAGGGGACGCAGGTCAGCCCCAGCATTTT.